Listed here are 12 T cell receptor beta chains from one sample, sequenced in a study of T cells in Graves' hyperthyroidism and ophthalmopathy. RNA transcripts served as the template for amplifying TCR beta CDR3 regions. The HTBI primer set was used in a first-round RT-PCR of the TCR CDR3. MiXCR, applied by TCRdb to the multiplex PCR reads, yields one record per CDR3 protein. The data show a few hundred thousand distinct CDR3 sequences, more than 45% seen once. What was sequenced was peripheral blood or thyroid tissue (not recorded which). The origin of the receptors is an adult woman with Graves' disease, either hyperthyroidism or ophthalmopathy (not recorded which).

This rearrangement joins TRBV9 to TRBJ2-7; tentatively, D is TRBD1 (5 bases). CDR1 SGDLS and CDR2 YYNGEE come from the germline V gene. V was cut by 0 bases and J by 6 bases, with 16 bases left in between. The CDR3 spans 15 residues. CDR3 nucleotide sequence: TGTGCCAGCAGCGTAGAGGCAGGGTTGTTGGGCGAGCAGTACTTC. Translation: CASSVEAGLLGEQYF. Drawing the rest from reference TRBV9 and TRBJ2-7, the complete variable domain is DSGVTQTPKHLITATGQRVTLRCSPRSGDLSVYWYQQSLDQGLQFLIQYYNGEERAKGNILERFSAQQFPDLHSELNLSSLELGDSALYFCASSVEAGLLGEQYFGPGTRLTVT.

The V call is TRBV7-9, the J call TRBJ2-3, with TRBD2 matching over 9 bases. The V and J ends lost 2 bases and 5 bases, in that order; junction bases with no gene match: 8. The germline V gene has CDR1 SEHNR and CDR2 FQNEAQ (reference sequence). The CDR3 loop spans 16 amino acids. The CDR3 nucleotides read TGTGCCAGCAGCTTAACGGCGGGAGGGCCGGGAGATACGCAGTATTTT. It encodes CASSLTAGGPGDTQYF.

With respect to this clonotype: A much larger clone sits a single nucleotide away, making a read error possible. The J gene is TRBJ2-2, the V gene TRBV11-2, with TRBD2 matching over 12 bases. This CDR3 comprises 18 residues. V shed 7 bases, J shed 5 bases, and the junction held 14 bases outside the gene matches. CDR1 is SGHAT and CDR2 is FQNNGV in the germline V gene. CDR3 residues: CASNRLGLAGGGTGELFF. The CDR3 nucleotides read TGTGCCAGCAATAGGCTCGGTCTAGCGGGAGGGGGGACCGGGGAGCTGTTTTTT.

The rearrangement links TRBV7-6 to TRBJ2-5; 11 bases line up with TRBD1. CDR1 and CDR2 (germline): SGHVS, FNYEAQ. This CDR3 has 15 amino acids. Trimming took 5 bases from V and 6 from J; bases not matched to a gene: 8. Here the CDR3 DNA reads TGTGCCAGCAGCCCCTGGACAGGGGGCTTGAAGACCCAGTACTTC. This gives the protein CASSPWTGGLKTQYF.

This clonotype was counted at least ten times. The CDR3 region is CASRINSNQPQHF. CDR3 bases: TGTGCCAGTAGGATTAATAGCAATCAGCCCCAGCATTTT. The chain uses TRBV19 and TRBJ1-5; D unresolved. The CDR3 consists of 13 residues. The V end lost 6 bases, the J end lost 0 bases, and 6 bases lay between the germline ends. The germline V gene has CDR1 LNHDA and CDR2 SQIVND (reference sequence).

The V call is TRBV15, the J call TRBJ2-7, with TRBD1 matching 9 bases. Per the germline V gene, CDR1 is LNHNV and CDR2 is YYDKDF (reference sequence). J gave up 7 bases and V 2 bases, and 12 bases lay outside the gene matches. The CDR3 is 16 amino acids. The CDR3 DNA reads TGTGCCACCAGCAGACCCCCCGGGACAGGGAGACATGAGCAGTACTTC. Its translation is CATSRPPGTGRHEQYF.

This clonotype was seen many times. The chain joins TRBV7-9 to TRBJ1-2; D not certain. This CDR3 comprises 13 residues. Trimming took off 4 bases at V and 0 bases at J, with 6 bases between the two ends. CDR1 and CDR2 (germline): SEHNR, FQNEAQ (reference sequence). CDR3 sequence reads: CASSSEANYGYTF. The CDR3 nucleotides are TGTGCCAGCAGCTCAGAAGCTAACTATGGCTACACCTTC. Together with reference TRBV7-9 and TRBJ1-2, the CDR3 gives the full variable domain: DTGVSQNPRHKITKRGQNVTFRCDPISEHNRLYWYRQTLGQGPEFLTYFQNEAQLEKSRLLSDRFSAERPKGSFSTLEIQRTEQGDSAMYLCASSSEANYGYTFGSGTRLTVV.

This clonotype was counted at least ten times. This may be a read error: a much more frequent sequence differs by one nucleotide. The chain carries TRBV5-8 and TRBJ1-2; D gene unclear. V was shortened by 2 bases and J by 0 bases, with 5 bases between the two germline ends. CDR3 length: 13 amino acids. Germline lookup yields CDR1 SGHTS and CDR2 YDEGEE. The CDR3 DNA reads as TGTGCCAGCAGCTTCGTAGCTAACTATGGCTACACCTTC. Protein sequence: CASSFVANYGYTF.

DNA for the CDR3: TGTGTCGCTCGTCAGAGTTTTAACACTGAAGCTTTCTTT. Translated, it gives CVARQSFNTEAFF. V and J are TRBV6-1 and TRBJ1-1; D gene ambiguous. Germline V gene sequence: CDR1 MNHNS, CDR2 SASEGT. This CDR3 has 13 amino acids.

This chain connects TRBV29-1 to TRBJ1-1; D is possibly TRBD1 (6 bases). Germline CDR1 is SQVTM and CDR2 is ANQGSEA. The CDR3 consists of 13 residues. V shed 8 bases and J shed 5 bases, with 18 bases lying between them. CDR3 DNA: TGCAGCAGTGAAACGGGGGCCGAAACTGAAGCTTTCTTT. Translated, it gives CSSETGAETEAFF.

This clonotype came up a few times. At one end, the junction sequence differs from germline, possibly due to a read error. V and J are TRBV9 and TRBJ2-7; 8 nucleotides line up with TRBD1. The CDR3 is 10 residues long. Germline V gene data show CDR1 as SGDLS and CDR2 as YYNGEE. The CDR3 nucleotides read TGTGCCAGCAGCCCCAAAGACAGGGGTTTC. Amino acids: CASSPKDRGF.

This rearrangement joins TRBV20-1 to TRBJ2-2; TRBD2 matches at 11 bases. CDR1 and CDR2 from the germline V gene are DFQATT and SNEGSKA (reference sequence). The CDR3 runs to 19 residues. V lost 6 bases, J lost 0 bases, and 15 bases stayed unmatched. The CDR3 DNA is TGCAGTGCCAGCAGTTCCCTGGGACTAGCGGTCACGAACACCGGGGAGCTGTTTTTT. Its protein is CSASSSLGLAVTNTGELFF.